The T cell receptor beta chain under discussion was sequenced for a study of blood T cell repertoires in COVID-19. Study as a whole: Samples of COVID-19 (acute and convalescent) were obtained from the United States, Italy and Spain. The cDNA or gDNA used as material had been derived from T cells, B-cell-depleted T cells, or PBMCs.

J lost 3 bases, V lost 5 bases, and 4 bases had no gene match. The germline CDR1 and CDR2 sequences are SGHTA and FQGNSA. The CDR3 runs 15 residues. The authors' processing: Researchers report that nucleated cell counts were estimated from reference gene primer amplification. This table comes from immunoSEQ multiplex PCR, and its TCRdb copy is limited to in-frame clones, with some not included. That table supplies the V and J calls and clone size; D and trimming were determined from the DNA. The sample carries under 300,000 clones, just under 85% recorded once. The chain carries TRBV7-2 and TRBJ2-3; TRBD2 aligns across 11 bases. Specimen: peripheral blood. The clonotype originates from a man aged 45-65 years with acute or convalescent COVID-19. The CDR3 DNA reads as TGTGCCAGCAGCCCTCTAGCGGGGGGAACAGATACGCAGTATTTT. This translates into CASSPLAGGTDTQYF.